One sample yielded the 5 T cell receptor beta chains listed below, sequenced in a study of cytomegalovirus exposure and HLA in healthy donors. Clones were read by immunoSEQ multiplex PCR, and TCRdb kept only the in-frame ones, dropping some. Seen here are roughly 100,000 clones, about 88% observed once, and the top ten hold about 4%. Material for sequencing was PBMCs. All receptors derive from a young woman in good health and CMV-seropositive.

The V gene is TRBV30, the J gene TRBJ1-1; TRBD1 aligns across 12 bases. Trimming took 0 bases from V and 7 from J; bases not matched to a gene: 9. CDR1 and CDR2 from the germline V gene are GTSNPN and SVGIG (reference sequence). The CDR3 runs 16 residues. CDR3 bases: TGTGCCTGGAGTGTAAATTTGGGACAGGGGGCTCGTGAAGCTTTCTTT. Amino acids: CAWSVNLGQGAREAFF.

The chain joins TRBV5-4 to TRBJ1-2; D perhaps matches TRBD1 (5 bases). Trimming left V 1 base short and J 2 bases short, with 9 bases between. From germline, CDR1 is SGHNT and CDR2 YYREEE (reference sequence). CDR3 size: 14 residues. The CDR3 DNA sequence: TGTGCCAGCAGCTTGCAAGGGGCAAACTATGGCTACACCTTC. Protein product: CASSLQGANYGYTF. The variable domain in full, completed from reference TRBV5-4 and TRBJ1-2, reads ETGVTQSPTHLIKTRGQQVTLRCSSQSGHNTVSWYQQALGQGPQFIFQYYREEENGRGNFPPRFSGLQFPNYSSELNVNALELDDSALYLCASSLQGANYGYTFGSGTRLTVV.

The chain combines TRBV19 with TRBJ2-1, with 12 bases aligning to TRBD2. J gave up 7 bases and V 2 bases, and 12 bases lay outside the gene matches. Germline lookup yields CDR1 LNHDA and CDR2 SQIVND (reference sequence). This CDR3 comprises 18 residues. The CDR3: CASSISGLAGSGRNEQFF. The CDR3 region has the DNA TGTGCCAGTAGTATATCGGGACTAGCGGGCTCCGGGAGGAATGAGCAGTTCTTC.

This rearrangement joins TRBV11-3 to TRBJ2-1; 7 bases agree with TRBD1. In germline, CDR1 is SGHNT, CDR2 YENEEA. V was pared by 7 bases and J by 7 bases, with 10 bases of the junction left unmatched. CDR3 length: 14 residues. CDR3 sequence (DNA): TGTGCCAGCACCAATACAGGGGCTCGGAATGAGCAGTTCTTC. Its translation: CASTNTGARNEQFF.

The chain combines TRBV27 with TRBJ2-7; D is unresolved. V shed 5 bases and J shed 2 bases, with 19 bases lying between them. CDR3 length: 16 residues. The germline CDR1 and CDR2 sequences are MNHEY and SMNVEV (reference sequence). The CDR3 DNA reads as TGTGCCAGCAGTACCCTCGGCGGCAAATCAACCTACGAGCAGTACTTC. It specifies CASSTLGGKSTYEQYF.